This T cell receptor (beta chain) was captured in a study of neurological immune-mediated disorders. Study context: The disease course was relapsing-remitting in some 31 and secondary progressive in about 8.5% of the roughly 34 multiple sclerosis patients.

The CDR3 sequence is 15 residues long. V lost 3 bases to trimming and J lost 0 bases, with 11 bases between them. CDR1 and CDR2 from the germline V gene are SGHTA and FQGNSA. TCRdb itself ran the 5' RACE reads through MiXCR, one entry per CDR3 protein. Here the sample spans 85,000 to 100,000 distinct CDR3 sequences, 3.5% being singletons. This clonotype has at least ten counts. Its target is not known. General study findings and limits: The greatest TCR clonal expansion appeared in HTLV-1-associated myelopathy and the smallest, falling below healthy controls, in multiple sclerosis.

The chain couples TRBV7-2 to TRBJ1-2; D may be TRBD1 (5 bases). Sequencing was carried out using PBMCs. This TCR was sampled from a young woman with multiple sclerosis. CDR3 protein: CASSFPQGANYGYTF. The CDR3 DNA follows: TGTGCCAGCAGCTTCCCCCAGGGAGCTAACTATGGCTACACCTTC.